This T cell receptor beta chain originates from a study of cytomegalovirus exposure and HLA in healthy donors. Findings of the study overall: Later on, an analysis tied 15,000 or so TCR beta sequences to HLA alleles at 0.05 false discovery rate. Presence/absence results assume similar sequencing depth per donor, which may not hold.

The CDR3 has 17 residues. Trimming at V came to 0 bases and at J to 9 bases, leaving 13 bases not matched to a gene. Germline lookup yields CDR1 MGHRA and CDR2 YSYEKL. Use of 60 Vbeta and 13 Jbeta primers characterized the PCR. The repertoire was sequenced with immunoSEQ multiplex PCR; TCRdb's copy has only in-frame clones and lacks some. Among about 190,000 clones listed, 75% to 80% were seen once. On this clone itself: Its specificity is not known.

The sequencing input was PBMCs. This rearrangement joins TRBV4-1 to TRBJ2-1; 8 nucleotides agree with TRBD2. The sequence came from a woman aged 25-40 years in good health and CMV-seropositive. This CDR3 is CASSQESFGLATAEQFF. In nucleotides, the CDR3 is TGCGCCAGCAGCCAAGAGTCTTTTGGACTAGCCACTGCTGAGCAGTTCTTC.